The 26 T cell receptor beta chains in this list originate from one sample, sequenced in a study of T cell responses to AZD1222 COVID-19 vaccine. Assay: immunoSEQ multiplex PCR; the TCRdb copy retains only in-frame clones and omits some. Here the sample spans about 100,000 clones, around 87% being singletons. This material consisted of peripheral blood, taken on day 0 of AZD1222 vaccination. The receptors stem from an adult in good health.

This sequence joins TRBV6-5 and TRBJ1-2; 7 nucleotides align to TRBD1. V shed 6 bases, J shed 7 bases, and the junction held 5 bases outside the gene matches. This CDR3 is built from 12 residues. From germline, CDR1 is MNHEY and CDR2 SVGAGI. The CDR3 spells CASRIDRAGYTF. The CDR3 nucleotides read TGTGCCAGCAGAATCGACAGGGCTGGCTACACCTTC.

This clone has only one observation. V and J are TRBV6-2 or TRBV6-3 and TRBJ1-2; 8 bases line up with TRBD1. The CDR3 runs to 16 residues. J lost 5 bases, V lost 5 bases, and 13 bases had no gene match. The germline V gene has CDR1 MNHEY and CDR2 SVGEGT. The CDR3 sequence is CASSTPEDRVLYGYTF. CDR3 nucleotides: TGTGCCAGCAGTACCCCAGAGGACAGGGTTTTATATGGCTACACCTTC.

The chain is built from TRBV30 and TRBJ1-1; D is perhaps TRBD1 (6 bases). This CDR3 spans 14 amino acids. Germline V gene data show CDR1 as GTSNPN and CDR2 as SVGIG (reference sequence). Trimming pared 0 bases from V and 5 bases from J, leaving 13 bases between. In DNA, the CDR3 is TGTGCCTGGAGTGTGCAGGGGATTCGGACTGAAGCTTTCTTT. It codes for CAWSVQGIRTEAFF.

V is TRBV5-6 and J is TRBJ2-7; 9 nucleotides align to TRBD1. Germline V gene sequence: CDR1 SGHDT, CDR2 YYEEEE. The CDR3 length is 15 residues. After removal of 6 bases from V and 3 bases from J, the junction contained 10 bases not matched to a gene. CDR3 region: CASNFGGTGYYEQYF. For the CDR3, the DNA is TGTGCCAGCAACTTCGGGGGGACAGGGTACTACGAGCAGTACTTC.

This chain connects TRBV5-1 to TRBJ1-2; 11 bases map to TRBD1. V trimming: 0 bases; J trimming: 7 bases; junction bases outside the gene matches: 8. The CDR3 sequence is 16 residues long. CDR1 is SGHRS and CDR2 is YFSETQ in the germline V gene. This chain's CDR3 is CASSLGSDRGRRGYTF. The CDR3 DNA is TGCGCCAGCAGCTTGGGCTCGGACAGGGGGCGCCGTGGCTACACCTTC.

The chain has TRBV5-1 and TRBJ1-2; D is possibly TRBD1 (5 bases). Per the germline V gene, CDR1 is SGHRS and CDR2 is YFSETQ. V was trimmed by 4 bases and J by 4 bases, leaving 14 bases between them. This CDR3 contains 14 residues. The CDR3 is CASSMGPVSYGYTF. DNA for the CDR3: TGCGCCAGCAGCATGGGGCCAGTCAGCTATGGCTACACCTTC. Looking up the rest from reference TRBV5-1 and TRBJ1-2 gives the full variable domain: KAGVTQTPRYLIKTRGQQVTLSCSPISGHRSVSWYQQTPGQGLQFLFEYFSETQRNKGNFPGRFSGRQFSNSRSEMNVSTLELGDSALYLCASSMGPVSYGYTFGSGTRLTVV.

The V call is TRBV6-5, the J call TRBJ1-2; D call uncertain. The CDR3 extends over 15 amino acids. Germline-derived CDR1 and CDR2 are MNHEY and SVGAGI. Trimming took 4 bases from V and 0 from J, leaving 12 bases between them. The CDR3 DNA follows: TGTGCCAGCAGTTCTCCCCAAGTTTCTAACTATGGCTACACCTTC. It translates to CASSSPQVSNYGYTF.

The V gene is TRBV24-1, the J gene TRBJ2-1; TRBD2 matches 12 bases. This CDR3 contains 17 residues. Germline V gene lookup returns CDR1 KGHDR and CDR2 SFDVKD. V gave up 5 bases and J gave up 3 bases; unmatched junction bases: 7. The CDR3 is CATSGVTSGGSYNEQFF. CDR3 DNA sequence: TGTGCCACCAGTGGCGTGACTAGCGGGGGAAGCTACAATGAGCAGTTCTTC.

The rearrangement uses TRBV3-1 (or the pseudogene TRBV3-2) and TRBJ2-7, with D maybe TRBD1 (6 bases). This CDR3 region has 13 residues. Trimming removed 4 bases at V and 12 bases at J, with 19 bases between. Germline values: CDR1 LGHDT, CDR2 YNNKEL (reference sequence). DNA of the CDR3: TGTGCCAGCAGCCTACTCAGAGGACAGAGCACGTACTTC. Protein: CASSLLRGQSTYF.

The rearrangement joins TRBV6-5 to TRBJ2-7; D uncertain. This CDR3 is built from 15 residues. V was pared by 4 bases and J by 5 bases, with 18 bases between. CDR1 and CDR2 from the germline V gene are MNHEY and SVGAGI. CDR3 sequence (DNA): TGTGCCAGCAGTTCGGGCCCCAATCACCTCGACGAGCAGTACTTC. Residues: CASSSGPNHLDEQYF.

The chain recombines TRBV7-2 with TRBJ1-1; D is ambiguous. The ends were cut back, 1 base at V and 1 base at J, with 7 bases in the middle. Germline loops: CDR1 SGHTA, CDR2 FQGNSA. CDR3 size: 14 residues. The CDR3 sequence is CASSLVPENTEAFF. CDR3 in DNA: TGTGCCAGCAGCTTAGTTCCCGAGAACACTGAAGCTTTCTTT.

The chain couples TRBV30 to TRBJ1-6, with 7 bases identical to TRBD1. V was pared by 1 base and J by 8 bases, with 8 bases of the junction left unmatched. The CDR3 extends over 15 amino acids. The germline V gene has CDR1 GTSNPN and CDR2 SVGIG (reference sequence). The CDR3 sequence: CAWSAPGQPYSPLHF. CDR3 nucleotides: TGTGCCTGGAGTGCCCCGGGACAGCCCTATTCACCCCTCCACTTT.

The genes are TRBV7-3 and TRBJ2-7, with TRBD1 matching over 11 bases. The CDR3 length is 14 residues. Trimming took 5 bases from V and 6 from J; bases not matched to a gene: 6. Germline V CDR1 and CDR2: SGHTA, FQGTGA. In nucleotides, the CDR3 is TGTGCCAGCAGCCGTACCGGGACAGGGGGCGAGCAGTACTTC. Residues: CASSRTGTGGEQYF. Complete variable domain (other parts from reference TRBV7-3 and TRBJ2-7): GAGVSQTPSNKVTEKGKYVELRCDPISGHTALYWYRQSLGQGPEFLIYFQGTGAADDSGLPNDRFFAVRPEGSVSTLKIQRTERGDSAVYLCASSRTGTGGEQYFGPGTRLTVT.

This chain uses TRBV5-1 with TRBJ1-1, with D maybe TRBD1 (5 bases). V gave up 1 base and J gave up 1 base, with 11 bases separating them. The CDR3 consists of 15 residues. Germline loops: CDR1 SGHRS, CDR2 YFSETQ. CDR3 coding DNA: TGCGCCAGCAGCTTGTTCGGAGGGACGAACACTGAAGCTTTCTTT. Its protein is CASSLFGGTNTEAFF.

The chain is built from TRBV29-1 and TRBJ1-2; D is perhaps TRBD1 (6 bases). Germline CDR1 and CDR2: SQVTM and ANQGSEA. This CDR3 region has 14 residues. Trimming cost V 7 bases and J 7 bases, with 22 bases left between them. The CDR3 sequence is CSARTGGAGFGYTF. DNA of the CDR3: TGCAGCGCCCGTACGGGGGGGGCAGGGTTTGGCTACACCTTC.

The gene calls are TRBV19 and TRBJ2-7, with 10 nucleotides matching TRBD1. CDR3 length: 14 residues. V lost 5 bases to trimming and J lost 3 bases; unmatched junction nucleotides: 4. The germline V gene has CDR1 LNHDA and CDR2 SQIVND (reference sequence). CDR3 loop: CASSFRDRGYEQYF. CDR3 DNA sequence: TGTGCCAGTAGTTTCCGGGACAGGGGCTACGAGCAGTACTTC.

The chain recombines TRBV7-9 with TRBJ1-2, with D unclear. V shed 4 bases and J shed 4 bases, with 16 bases lying between them. Germline values: CDR1 SEHNR, CDR2 FQNEAQ (reference sequence). This CDR3 comprises 15 residues. The CDR3 sequence: CASSSPQLPGYGYTF. As DNA, the CDR3 is TGTGCCAGCAGCTCCCCACAGTTACCCGGCTATGGCTACACCTTC.

The chain uses TRBV6-2 or TRBV6-3 and TRBJ1-5; D unresolved. Trimming took off 0 bases at V and 3 bases at J, with 9 bases between the two ends. This CDR3 has 15 residues. CDR1 is MNHEY and CDR2 is SVGEGT in the germline V gene. The CDR3 sequence is CASSYSAGFNQPQHF. DNA for the CDR3: TGTGCCAGCAGTTACTCGGCGGGGTTCAATCAGCCCCAGCATTTT.

J is TRBJ2-4 and V is TRBV19; D uncertain. Germline V gives CDR1 LNHDA, CDR2 SQIVND (reference sequence). The CDR3 covers 15 residues. Trimming took 3 bases from V and 6 from J, leaving 15 bases between them. The CDR3 loop is CASSMPHRQRNIQYF. CDR3 nucleotide sequence: TGTGCCAGTAGTATGCCCCACCGGCAGCGAAACATTCAGTACTTC.

The chain uses TRBV18 and TRBJ2-5; D is undetermined. V shed 4 bases and J shed 5 bases, with 8 bases lying between them. The germline V gene encodes CDR1 KGHSH and CDR2 LQKENI. The CDR3 runs to 12 residues. CDR3 sequence reads: CASSLDLETQYF. The CDR3 DNA reads TGTGCCAGCTCACTGGACCTTGAGACCCAGTACTTC.

The chain combines TRBV9 with TRBJ2-7; 7 bases align to TRBD2. This CDR3 is built from 16 residues. The ends lost 3 bases at V and 1 base at J; junction bases unmatched: 10. Germline V CDR1 and CDR2: SGDLS, YYNGEE. The CDR3 sequence: CASSGGRGGGSYEQYF. Here the CDR3 DNA reads TGTGCCAGCAGCGGGGGACGCGGGGGAGGGTCCTACGAGCAGTACTTC.

This clone has just one count. This chain joins TRBV6-5 and TRBJ2-1; tentative D call: TRBD2 (7 bases). V lost 8 bases and J 7 bases, leaving 18 bases between the germline ends. The CDR3 contains 14 residues. Germline V gene lookup returns CDR1 MNHEY and CDR2 SVGAGI. The CDR3 DNA reads TGTGCCAGCGAGTTGGGGGGGCCCAAAAATGAGCAGTTCTTC. It specifies CASELGGPKNEQFF.

This sequence joins TRBV10-3 and TRBJ2-3; 8 nucleotides line up with TRBD2. This CDR3 comprises 17 residues. The germline CDR1 and CDR2 sequences are ENHRY and SYGVKD. V lost 0 bases to trimming and J lost 5 bases; unmatched junction nucleotides: 10. CDR3: CAISESGRGGRGDTQYF. As DNA, the CDR3 is TGTGCCATCAGTGAGTCCGGACGGGGGGGCCGTGGAGATACGCAGTATTTT.

The gene calls are TRBV3-1 (or the pseudogene TRBV3-2) and TRBJ2-3; D uncertain. CDR3 length: 12 amino acids. Germline CDR1 and CDR2: LGHDT and YNNKEL (reference sequence). V was cut by 0 bases and J by 3 bases, with 1 base left in between. Written as DNA, the CDR3 is TGTGCCAGCAGCCAAGAGACAGATACGCAGTATTTT. This sequence encodes CASSQETDTQYF.

The V call is TRBV6-5, the J call TRBJ1-6; 10 positions agree with TRBD1. Germline-derived CDR1 and CDR2 are MNHEY and SVGAGI. This CDR3 spans 14 amino acids. After removal of 6 bases from V and 8 bases from J, the junction contained 4 bases not matched to a gene. The CDR3 protein is CASRSDRGHSPLHF. CDR3 in DNA: TGTGCCAGCAGATCCGACAGGGGGCATTCACCCCTCCACTTT.

This clone occurred once. The chain employs TRBV7-2 and TRBJ1-1; no reliable D call. The CDR3 contains 15 residues. The V end lost 6 bases, the J end lost 4 bases, and 18 bases lay between the germline ends. Germline assignment: CDR1 SGHTA and CDR2 FQGNSA. CDR3 nucleotide sequence: TGTGCCAGCAGACTCGGACCCTGGGGAGGCACTGAAGCTTTCTTT. It specifies CASRLGPWGGTEAFF.